This TCR beta chain was found in a study of T cells after posttransplantation cyclophosphamide. Cells defined as naive were viable CD3+CD4+ or CD3+CD8+ and CCR7+CD45RA+CD45RO-CD95-CD27+CD28+. Only in-frame clones appear in the TCRdb table, and some are missing; sequencing was by immunoSEQ multiplex PCR. The sample has under 40,000 clones; over 75% are singletons. V dropped 2 bases and J dropped 5 bases, with 7 bases sitting between them. The CDR3 has 13 amino acids. Germline values: CDR1 MNHEY, CDR2 SVGAGI. The specimen was naive CD4+ T cells sorted from blood. This chain joins TRBV6-5 and TRBJ2-1, with a possible D match to TRBD2 (5 bases). The sequence was collected from a young man in good health and a related stem cell transplant donor. The CDR3 spells CASSYGLNNEQFF. The CDR3 bases are TGTGCCAGCAGTTACGGACTGAACAATGAGCAGTTCTTC.